The source of this T cell receptor beta chain is a study of response to subunit inactivated influenza vaccine. Germline lookup yields CDR1 SGHDT and CDR2 YYEEEE. V was cut by 0 bases and J by 2 bases, with 9 bases left in between. CDR3 length: 15 amino acids. TCRdb recomputed calls from the RT-PCR reads with MiXCR, one row per CDR3 protein. The top ten hold roughly a tenth of the sample, which has 650,000 to 800,000 distinct CDR3 sequences, about 18% seen once. This clonotype occurred many times. The specimen comprised PBMCs from blood, sampled more than 4 days after vaccination. This receptor was taken from a man aged 45 to 65 who received an inactivated influenza vaccine. The chain links TRBV5-6 to TRBJ2-1, with D unclear. The CDR3 spells CASSLVADTYNEQFF. CDR3 bases: TGTGCCAGCAGCTTGGTGGCGGATACCTACAATGAGCAGTTCTTC.